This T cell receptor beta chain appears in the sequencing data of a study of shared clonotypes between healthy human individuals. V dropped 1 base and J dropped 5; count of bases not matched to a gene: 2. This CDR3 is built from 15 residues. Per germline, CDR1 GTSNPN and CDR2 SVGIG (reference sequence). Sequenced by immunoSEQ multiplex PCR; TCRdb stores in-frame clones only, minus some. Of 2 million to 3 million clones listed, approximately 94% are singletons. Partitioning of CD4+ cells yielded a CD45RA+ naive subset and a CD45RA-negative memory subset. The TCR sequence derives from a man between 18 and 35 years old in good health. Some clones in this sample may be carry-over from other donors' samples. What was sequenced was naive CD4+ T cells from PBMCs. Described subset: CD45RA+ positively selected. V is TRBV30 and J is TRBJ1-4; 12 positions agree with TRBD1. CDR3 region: CAWSGGTGGNEKLFF. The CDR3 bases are TGTGCCTGGAGTGGGGGGACAGGGGGCAATGAAAAACTGTTTTTT.